What follows are 5 T cell receptor beta chains derived from one specimen sequenced in a study of cytomegalovirus exposure and HLA in healthy donors. The PCR was carried out with 60 Vbeta primers and 13 Jbeta primers. TCRdb's table, derived via immunoSEQ multiplex PCR, lists solely in-frame clones and lacks some. This table holds roughly 280,000 clones, around 65% found once. The sequencing input was PBMCs. The receptors come from a female donor in good health and CMV-seronegative.

This clone occurred a few times. The chain recombines TRBV7-9 with TRBJ2-1, with D maybe TRBD2 (5 bases). The V end was cut by 5 bases, the J end by 0 bases, with 14 bases between. Germline V gene data show CDR1 as SEHNR and CDR2 as FQNEAQ (reference sequence). The CDR3 totals 16 residues. CDR3 DNA sequence: TGTGCCAGCAGCCTGCGACTACTTAGCTCCTACAATGAGCAGTTCTTC. It translates to CASSLRLLSSYNEQFF.

In DNA, the CDR3 is TGTGCCACCCAAGGGACGGGGACAGGGGTAGCTTTCTTT. Translating gives CATQGTGTGVAFF. The V gene is TRBV28, the J gene TRBJ1-1, with TRBD1 identical over 10 bases. This CDR3 contains 13 residues. With V trimmed by 10 bases and J by 10 bases, 12 bases remained unmatched. Germline lookup yields CDR1 MDHEN and CDR2 SYDVKM. Using reference TRBV28 and TRBJ1-1 for the parts outside the CDR3, the full variable domain is DVKVTQSSRYLVKRTGEKVFLECVQDMDHENMFWYRQDPGLGLRLIYFSYDVKMKEKGDIPEGYSVSREKKERFSLILESASTNQTSMYLCATQGTGTGVAFFGQGTRLTVV.

CDR3 nucleotides: TGCGCCAGCAGCTTGGAGCAGGGGAGTTCCCACGAGCAGTACTTC. Translating it yields CASSLEQGSSHEQYF. The J gene is TRBJ2-7, the V gene TRBV5-1; D may be TRBD1 (6 bases). The CDR3 length is 15 residues. V gave up 0 bases and J gave up 5 bases, with 15 bases separating them. Germline lookup yields CDR1 SGHRS and CDR2 YFSETQ.

The gene calls are TRBV7-2 and TRBJ2-1, with 11 bases identical to TRBD2. Germline V lookup: CDR1 SGHTA, CDR2 FQGNSA. The CDR3 has 16 amino acids. Trimming at V came to 1 base and at J to 5 bases, leaving 4 bases not matched to a gene. For the CDR3, the DNA is TGTGCCAGCAGCTTAGGTCGACTAGCGGGAAACAATGAGCAGTTCTTC. Translating it yields CASSLGRLAGNNEQFF.

This clone appeared a single time. The V and J genes are TRBV6-1 and TRBJ2-1; D is unclear. The V and J ends lost 5 bases and 2 bases respectively, with 10 bases between them. CDR1 is MNHNS, CDR2 SASEGT, per germline. The CDR3 is 14 residues long. The CDR3 DNA reads as TGTGCCAGCAGTAACTCCAGGACCTACAATGAGCAGTTCTTC. Amino acids: CASSNSRTYNEQFF.